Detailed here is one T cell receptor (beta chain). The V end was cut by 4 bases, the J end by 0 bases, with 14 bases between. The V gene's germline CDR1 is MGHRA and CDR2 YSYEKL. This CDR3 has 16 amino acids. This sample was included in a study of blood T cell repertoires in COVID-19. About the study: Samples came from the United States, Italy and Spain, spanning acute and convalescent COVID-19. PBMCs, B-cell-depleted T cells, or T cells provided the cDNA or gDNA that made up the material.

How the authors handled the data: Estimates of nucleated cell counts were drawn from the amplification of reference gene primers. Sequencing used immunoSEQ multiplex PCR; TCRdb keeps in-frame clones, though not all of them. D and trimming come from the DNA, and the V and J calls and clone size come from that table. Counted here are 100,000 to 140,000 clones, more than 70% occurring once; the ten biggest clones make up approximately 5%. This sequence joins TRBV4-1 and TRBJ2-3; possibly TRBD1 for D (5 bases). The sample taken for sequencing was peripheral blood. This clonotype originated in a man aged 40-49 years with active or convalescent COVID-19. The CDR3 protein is CASSRGTGLSTDTQYF. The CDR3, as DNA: TGCGCCAGCAGCCGAGGCACAGGCCTTAGCACAGATACGCAGTATTTT.